A selection of T cell receptor beta chains follows, all from one sample in a study of graft-versus-host responses after intestinal transplantation. The data were produced by immunoSEQ multiplex PCR, yet TCRdb's version contains in-frame clones alone and is incomplete. The sample yields 3,000 to 4,500 clones, roughly 72% seen once. Sample: ileum tissue, taken 1018 days after intestinal transplantation. The receptor set was obtained from a human patient who received an intestinal transplant, so some T cells may come from the graft donor. Both conserved end residues are part of each CDR3. Fields, in order: clone size, J gene, D gene, V gene, CDR3 DNA, CDR3 protein. D genes are given only for firm matches. The size field is filled for only some rows; it gives once, few, many or a size class.

abundance: -; j_gene: TRBJ2-5; d_gene: -; v_gene: TRBV5-4; CDR3nt: TGTGCCAGCAGCTTGGAATTCGGCCGGGAGACCCAGTACTTC; CDR3aa: CASSLEFGRETQYF
abundance: -; j_gene: TRBJ2-5; d_gene: -; v_gene: TRBV7-9; CDR3nt: TGTGCCAGCAGCTTAGTAGGGCGGAAGGAGACCCAGTACTTC; CDR3aa: CASSLVGRKETQYF
abundance: -; j_gene: TRBJ2-6; d_gene: -; v_gene: TRBV18; CDR3nt: TGTGCCAGCTCACCAAGAAAGGACTCTGGGGCCAACGTCCTGACTTTC; CDR3aa: CASSPRKDSGANVLTF
abundance: -; j_gene: TRBJ2-1; d_gene: TRBD2; v_gene: TRBV30; CDR3nt: TGTGCCTGGAGTGTACATGGGACTAGCTTCAATGAGCAGTTCTTC; CDR3aa: CAWSVHGTSFNEQFF
abundance: -; j_gene: TRBJ2-7; d_gene: -; v_gene: TRBV28; CDR3nt: TGTGCCAGCAGTTTAAGGGCGGGGGAGCAGTACTTC; CDR3aa: CASSLRAGEQYF
abundance: once; j_gene: TRBJ2-1; d_gene: -; v_gene: TRBV23-1; CDR3nt: TGCGCCAGCAACCCACTAGCTGGGAGGGGGAATGAGCAGTTCTTC; CDR3aa: CASNPLAGRGNEQFF
abundance: -; j_gene: TRBJ2-1; d_gene: -; v_gene: TRBV9; CDR3nt: TGTGCCAGCAGCGCCTCCCCGGGAAGCCCCGACAATGAGCAGTTCTTC; CDR3aa: CASSASPGSPDNEQFF
abundance: -; j_gene: TRBJ2-1; d_gene: TRBD2; v_gene: TRBV6-4; CDR3nt: TGTGCCAGCAGTGAAGGGACTAGACCTACCTACAATGAGCAGTTCTTC; CDR3aa: CASSEGTRPTYNEQFF
abundance: -; j_gene: TRBJ2-3; d_gene: TRBD2; v_gene: TRBV7-2; CDR3nt: TGTGCCAGCAGCTTGGGGCGGGGGGGCGGAGATACGCAGTATTTT; CDR3aa: CASSLGRGGGDTQYF
abundance: -; j_gene: TRBJ2-3; d_gene: TRBD2; v_gene: TRBV9; CDR3nt: TGTGCCAGCAGCATGCGGGGGGGGCCCACAGATACGCAGTATTTT; CDR3aa: CASSMRGGPTDTQYF
abundance: -; j_gene: TRBJ2-4; d_gene: TRBD2; v_gene: TRBV5-1; CDR3nt: TGCGCCAGCAGTCGGACTAGCGCTACCGGCATTCAGTACTTC; CDR3aa: CASSRTSATGIQYF
abundance: -; j_gene: TRBJ2-5; d_gene: TRBD1; v_gene: TRBV9; CDR3nt: TGTGCCAGCAGCGTAGGGACAGGGGGGGAAGAGACCCAGTACTTC; CDR3aa: CASSVGTGGEETQYF
abundance: -; j_gene: TRBJ1-1; d_gene: TRBD1; v_gene: TRBV7-9; CDR3nt: TGTGCCAGCAGCCGACAGGGCGGGGGCACTGAAGCTTTCTTT; CDR3aa: CASSRQGGGTEAFF
abundance: -; j_gene: TRBJ1-6; d_gene: TRBD1; v_gene: TRBV7-2; CDR3nt: TGTGCCAGCAGCTTTCCGACAGGGACTGGCTCTTCACCCCTCCACTTT; CDR3aa: CASSFPTGTGSSPLHF
abundance: large; j_gene: TRBJ1-1; d_gene: TRBD1; v_gene: TRBV5-5; CDR3nt: TGTGCCAGCAGCTTGGGACAGGGTCTCACTGAAGCTTTCTTT; CDR3aa: CASSLGQGLTEAFF
abundance: -; j_gene: TRBJ2-7; d_gene: -; v_gene: TRBV19; CDR3nt: TGTGCCAGTAGTTCTCCGGGATTCCCCATCTACGAGCAGTACTTC; CDR3aa: CASSSPGFPIYEQYF
abundance: once; j_gene: TRBJ2-7; d_gene: -; v_gene: TRBV15; CDR3nt: TGTGCCACCAGCAGATCTGGGGGCTCCTACGAGCAGTACTTC; CDR3aa: CATSRSGGSYEQYF
abundance: few; j_gene: TRBJ2-7; d_gene: TRBD1; v_gene: TRBV2; CDR3nt: TGTGCCAGCAGTGTGGGACAGGGTGCCGAGCAGTACTTC; CDR3aa: CASSVGQGAEQYF
abundance: few; j_gene: TRBJ1-5; d_gene: -; v_gene: TRBV19; CDR3nt: TGTGCCAGTAGTATAGAAGAGTATAGCAATCAGCCCCAGCATTTT; CDR3aa: CASSIEEYSNQPQHF
abundance: large; j_gene: TRBJ1-4; d_gene: -; v_gene: TRBV10-3; CDR3nt: TGTGCCGCTGGACAGAACAATGAAAAACTGTTTTTT; CDR3aa: CAAGQNNEKLFF
abundance: -; j_gene: TRBJ1-4; d_gene: TRBD1; v_gene: TRBV5-1; CDR3nt: TGCGCCAGCAGCTTGGCCGGGACAGCAACTAATGAAAAACTGTTTTTT; CDR3aa: CASSLAGTATNEKLFF
abundance: -; j_gene: TRBJ1-2; d_gene: TRBD1; v_gene: TRBV7-9; CDR3nt: TGTGCCAGCAGCTTAATGACACAGGGGGATTTGAAGAATGGCTACACCTTC; CDR3aa: CASSLMTQGDLKNGYTF
abundance: -; j_gene: TRBJ1-4; d_gene: -; v_gene: TRBV2; CDR3nt: TGTGCCAGCAGTGCGGATCGGCAGGAAAAACTGTTTTTT; CDR3aa: CASSADRQEKLFF
abundance: -; j_gene: TRBJ2-3; d_gene: TRBD2; v_gene: TRBV19; CDR3nt: TGTGCCAGTAGTTTCAAGAGAACTAGCGGGGGAAGAACAGATACGCAGTATTTT; CDR3aa: CASSFKRTSGGRTDTQYF
abundance: -; j_gene: TRBJ2-2; d_gene: -; v_gene: TRBV7-2; CDR3nt: TGTGCCAGCAGCTTAAGGCCGGGGGATCCCGGGGAGCTGTTTTTT; CDR3aa: CASSLRPGDPGELFF
abundance: -; j_gene: TRBJ1-2; d_gene: -; v_gene: TRBV28; CDR3nt: TGTGCCAGCAGTGGAACAGTTAGGAAGTATGGCTACACCTTC; CDR3aa: CASSGTVRKYGYTF
abundance: -; j_gene: TRBJ1-1; d_gene: -; v_gene: TRBV7-6; CDR3nt: TGTGCCAGCATCCCTGGGGCACAGGGCAACACTGAAGCTTTCTTT; CDR3aa: CASIPGAQGNTEAFF
abundance: -; j_gene: TRBJ1-1; d_gene: TRBD1; v_gene: TRBV11-1; CDR3nt: TGTGCCAGCAGCTTCCCAGGACAGGCCCCTGAAGCTTTCTTT; CDR3aa: CASSFPGQAPEAFF
abundance: -; j_gene: TRBJ2-4; d_gene: -; v_gene: TRBV12-2; CDR3nt: TGTGCAAGTCGCTTAGGCGCTGGACTAGCGGGAAACCTAGCCAAAAACATTCAGTACTTC; CDR3aa: CASRLGAGLAGNLAKNIQYF
abundance: -; j_gene: TRBJ2-7; d_gene: -; v_gene: TRBV6-6; CDR3nt: TGTGCCAGCGGCCCAAACCTTCTCGAGCAGTACTTC; CDR3aa: CASGPNLLEQYF
abundance: few; j_gene: TRBJ2-4; d_gene: TRBD1; v_gene: TRBV6-1; CDR3nt: TGTGCCAGCAGTGAAGCCGGGACAGGGGCCAAAAACATTCAGTACTTC; CDR3aa: CASSEAGTGAKNIQYF
abundance: large; j_gene: TRBJ2-7; d_gene: TRBD2; v_gene: TRBV27; CDR3nt: TGTGCCAGCAGTTTACTAGCGGGAACAACTGAGCAGTACTTC; CDR3aa: CASSLLAGTTEQYF
abundance: -; j_gene: TRBJ2-3; d_gene: TRBD2; v_gene: TRBV27; CDR3nt: TGTGCCAGCAGTTTGCGGGGGGGCACAGATACGCAGTATTTT; CDR3aa: CASSLRGGTDTQYF
abundance: -; j_gene: TRBJ1-4; d_gene: -; v_gene: TRBV7-6; CDR3nt: TGTGCCAGCAGCACCCGCGGGGAAAAACTGTTTTTT; CDR3aa: CASSTRGEKLFF
abundance: once; j_gene: TRBJ2-7; d_gene: TRBD2; v_gene: TRBV2; CDR3nt: TGTGCCAGCAGTGCGACTAGCCGCGGGGGATACGAGCAGTACTTC; CDR3aa: CASSATSRGGYEQYF
abundance: -; j_gene: TRBJ2-1; d_gene: TRBD1; v_gene: TRBV12-5; CDR3nt: TGTGCTAGCCAGGGGGCCTCCTACAATGAGCAGTTCTTC; CDR3aa: CASQGASYNEQFF
abundance: -; j_gene: TRBJ2-7; d_gene: TRBD1; v_gene: TRBV5-4; CDR3nt: TGTGCCAGCAGCCCCGACAGGGCGTCCTACGAGCAGTACTTC; CDR3aa: CASSPDRASYEQYF
abundance: -; j_gene: TRBJ2-5; d_gene: TRBD2; v_gene: TRBV28; CDR3nt: TGTGCCAGCAGTATCGGGACTAGCAGGAGTGAGACCCAGTACTTC; CDR3aa: CASSIGTSRSETQYF
abundance: -; j_gene: TRBJ1-2; d_gene: -; v_gene: TRBV18; CDR3nt: -; CDR3aa: CASSPLVAGGAGTDTF
abundance: -; j_gene: TRBJ2-7; d_gene: -; v_gene: TRBV7-2; CDR3nt: TGTGCCAGCAGCTTAGTGCAGGGCACAGGGTACGAGCAGTACTTC; CDR3aa: CASSLVQGTGYEQYF
abundance: -; j_gene: TRBJ2-2; d_gene: TRBD2; v_gene: TRBV7-9; CDR3nt: TGTGCCAGCAGCCCAGGACTAGCGGGGGATAAATACGGAACCGGGGAGCTGTTTTTT; CDR3aa: CASSPGLAGDKYGTGELFF
abundance: few; j_gene: TRBJ1-1; d_gene: -; v_gene: TRBV5-1; CDR3nt: TGCGCCAGCAGCTTGGCGACAGCGAACACTGAAGCTTTCTTT; CDR3aa: CASSLATANTEAFF
abundance: -; j_gene: TRBJ2-2; d_gene: -; v_gene: TRBV28; CDR3nt: TGTGCCAGCAGTCTTGACACCGGGGAGCTGTTTTTT; CDR3aa: CASSLDTGELFF
abundance: few; j_gene: TRBJ1-5; d_gene: -; v_gene: TRBV10-3; CDR3nt: TGTGCCATCACTGACCGCGTCAATCAGCCCCAGCATTTT; CDR3aa: CAITDRVNQPQHF
abundance: -; j_gene: TRBJ1-2; d_gene: -; v_gene: TRBV9; CDR3nt: TGTGCCAGCAGCGTAGACGGCGGCGGCTACACCTTC; CDR3aa: CASSVDGGGYTF